Listed below are T cell receptor beta chains from one sample, sequenced in a study of technical replicates of blood from a few donors. Clones were sequenced by immunoSEQ multiplex PCR, and TCRdb holds only the in-frame ones, with some missing. Of 85,000 to 95,000 clones listed, about 96% are singletons. The sequencing input was T cells isolated from PBMCs. These receptors were obtained from a human donor in good health. Both conserved end residues are part of each CDR3. Fields, in order: V gene, J gene, CDR3 protein.

v_call: TRBV5-1; j_call: TRBJ2-2; cdr3_aa: CASSFDTGELFF
v_call: TRBV9; j_call: TRBJ1-1; cdr3_aa: CASSPRTGYTEAFF
v_call: TRBV11-2; j_call: TRBJ2-3; cdr3_aa: CASSPQKTGPSTDTQYF
v_call: TRBV7-9; j_call: TRBJ2-5; cdr3_aa: CASSLSRDSETRAQYF
v_call: TRBV30; j_call: TRBJ1-5; cdr3_aa: CAWSVLGDQPQHF
v_call: TRBV6-5; j_call: TRBJ1-1; cdr3_aa: CASKRGIEAFF
v_call: TRBV6-1; j_call: TRBJ2-1; cdr3_aa: CASSEALWTSSYNEQFF
v_call: TRBV5-1; j_call: TRBJ2-7; cdr3_aa: CASSSSQGSSYEQYF
v_call: TRBV6-5; j_call: TRBJ2-1; cdr3_aa: CASSPSGLAGGNWLF
v_call: TRBV18; j_call: TRBJ1-1; cdr3_aa: CASSPEIETEAFF
v_call: TRBV9; j_call: TRBJ2-3; cdr3_aa: CASSDRGQVDTQYF
v_call: TRBV5-6; j_call: TRBJ2-1; cdr3_aa: CASTQTPASGGNEQFF
v_call: TRBV5-5; j_call: TRBJ2-5; cdr3_aa: CASSFLTGDQETQYF
v_call: TRBV5-1; j_call: TRBJ2-1; cdr3_aa: CASSLASGRLREQFF
v_call: TRBV9; j_call: TRBJ2-5; cdr3_aa: CASSVGAAGETQYF
v_call: TRBV7-2; j_call: TRBJ1-1; cdr3_aa: CASSSPPQGEAFF
v_call: TRBV14; j_call: TRBJ2-4; cdr3_aa: CASSQDNSRVIIKNIQYF
v_call: TRBV6-5; j_call: TRBJ1-1; cdr3_aa: CASSQREGSTEAFF
v_call: TRBV5-4; j_call: TRBJ2-5; cdr3_aa: CASRVQGGMETQYF
v_call: TRBV19; j_call: TRBJ2-1; cdr3_aa: CASYYRAGVKYNEQFF
v_call: TRBV29-1; j_call: TRBJ2-5; cdr3_aa: CSVLGPQGKIKETQYF
v_call: TRBV10-3; j_call: TRBJ1-2; cdr3_aa: CAISEARGSQVIYTF
v_call: TRBV7-9; j_call: TRBJ1-3; cdr3_aa: CAIGVQGFDTIYF
v_call: TRBV6-5; j_call: TRBJ1-1; cdr3_aa: CASRRQTEAFF
v_call: TRBV6-6; j_call: TRBJ1-2; cdr3_aa: CASEEKTGSGYGYTF
v_call: TRBV10-3; j_call: TRBJ1-2; cdr3_aa: CAISRTGNQQGYTF
v_call: TRBV5-1; j_call: TRBJ2-5; cdr3_aa: CASSPDREETQYF
v_call: TRBV6-6; j_call: TRBJ1-5; cdr3_aa: CASSYTGRNQPQHF
v_call: TRBV19; j_call: TRBJ2-3; cdr3_aa: CASTRRPLTDTQYF
v_call: TRBV21-1; j_call: TRBJ2-1; cdr3_aa: CASSSNRESSYNEQFF
v_call: TRBV7-9; j_call: TRBJ1-1; cdr3_aa: CASSLDWGPNTEAFF
v_call: TRBV4-1; j_call: TRBJ2-5; cdr3_aa: CASTNSGETQYF
v_call: TRBV4-1; j_call: TRBJ2-7; cdr3_aa: CASSLLETSGRDEQYF
v_call: TRBV7-2; j_call: TRBJ2-3; cdr3_aa: CASSLPGTGSDTQYF
v_call: TRBV27; j_call: TRBJ2-5; cdr3_aa: CASSPGLAGYETQYF
v_call: TRBV4-2; j_call: TRBJ2-3; cdr3_aa: CASSPAGEGTDTQYF
v_call: TRBV6-6; j_call: TRBJ1-1; cdr3_aa: CASSVSGTGLPEAFF
v_call: TRBV2; j_call: TRBJ2-7; cdr3_aa: CASRRTVLGLYEQYF
v_call: TRBV29-1; j_call: TRBJ1-1; cdr3_aa: CSVETNGNTEAFF
v_call: TRBV29-1; j_call: TRBJ2-7; cdr3_aa: CSAETGVYEQYF
v_call: TRBV7-9; j_call: TRBJ2-7; cdr3_aa: CASSSQGQYDLYEQYF
v_call: TRBV13; j_call: TRBJ2-7; cdr3_aa: CASSLSGPEQYF
v_call: TRBV12-5; j_call: TRBJ2-5; cdr3_aa: CASGFPGGGQETQYF
v_call: TRBV5-1; j_call: TRBJ2-2; cdr3_aa: CASSLGQGATGELFF
v_call: TRBV11-2; j_call: TRBJ1-2; cdr3_aa: CASSLGQAFPNYGYTF
v_call: TRBV7-9; j_call: TRBJ2-7; cdr3_aa: CASSSMTPTGGPFQYF
v_call: TRBV5-6; j_call: TRBJ2-7; cdr3_aa: CASSLGTSGSPYEQYF
v_call: TRBV5-6; j_call: TRBJ1-2; cdr3_aa: CASSLTRTIDTF
v_call: TRBV6-5; j_call: TRBJ1-1; cdr3_aa: CASQHMNTEAFF
v_call: TRBV29-1; j_call: TRBJ2-3; cdr3_aa: CSVERSGSADTQYF
v_call: TRBV9; j_call: TRBJ2-7; cdr3_aa: CASSPGTSGSYEQYF
v_call: TRBV9; j_call: TRBJ1-2; cdr3_aa: CASSVGTGARGNYGYTF
v_call: TRBV6-5; j_call: TRBJ2-3; cdr3_aa: CASMQGTDTQYF
v_call: TRBV4-2; j_call: TRBJ1-5; cdr3_aa: CASSPDLAGLASNQPQHF